Following are 20 T cell receptor beta chains from one sample sequenced in a study of blood T cell repertoires in COVID-19. Produced via immunoSEQ multiplex PCR; TCRdb's table is partial and in-frame only. Of approximately 120,000 clones listed, roughly 85% are singletons. The specimen was peripheral blood. These receptors all stem from a woman of 80 years or more with COVID-19, enrolled during active disease.

This chain connects TRBV15 to TRBJ2-5; 7 nucleotides match TRBD2. V shed 1 base, J shed 6 bases, and the junction held 8 bases outside the gene matches. The CDR3 is 15 amino acids. Germline-derived CDR1 and CDR2 are LNHNV and YYDKDF (reference sequence). CDR3 coding DNA: TGTGCCACCAGCAGAGGGGGGGGGAGGATCCAGACCCAGTACTTC. Its protein product is CATSRGGGRIQTQYF.

V usage is TRBV6-5 and J usage is TRBJ1-1; D unresolved. Germline V gene lookup returns CDR1 MNHEY and CDR2 SVGAGI. The V end lost 5 bases, the J end lost 0 bases, and 10 bases lay between the germline ends. CDR3 length equals 14 residues. Written as DNA, the CDR3 is TGTGCCAGCAGTCTGACCGGGGTGAACACTGAAGCTTTCTTT. This codes for CASSLTGVNTEAFF.

The V call is TRBV3-1 (or the pseudogene TRBV3-2), the J call TRBJ2-1; 7 bases align to TRBD2. Germline CDR1 and CDR2: LGHDT and YNNKEL (reference sequence). V was pared by 4 bases and J by 0 bases, with 9 bases of the junction left unmatched. This CDR3 contains 17 residues. The CDR3 is CASSPIRRELSYNEQFF. The CDR3 nucleotides are TGTGCCAGCAGCCCAATCAGGCGGGAGCTCTCCTACAATGAGCAGTTCTTC.

This sequence joins TRBV18 and TRBJ1-3; D gene unclear. The length of the CDR3 is 15 residues. Germline-derived CDR1 and CDR2 are KGHSH and LQKENI. Deletions cut 2 bases from V and 1 base from J, with 9 bases between. DNA of the CDR3: TGTGCCAGCTCACCAGTCCAGGCATCTGGAAACACCATATATTTT. This gives the protein CASSPVQASGNTIYF. Complete variable domain (other parts from reference TRBV18 and TRBJ1-3): NAGVMQNPRHLVRRRGQEARLRCSPMKGHSHVYWYRQLPEEGLKFMVYLQKENIIDESGMPKERFSAEFPKEGPSILRIQQVVRGDSAAYFCASSPVQASGNTIYFGEGSWLTVV.

The chain is built from TRBV5-1 and TRBJ2-3, with TRBD2 identical over 8 bases. Trimming at V came to 4 bases and at J to 4 bases, leaving 2 bases not matched to a gene. Germline CDR1 SGHRS, CDR2 YFSETQ. The CDR3 consists of 13 residues. The CDR3 is CASSPAGADTQYF. The CDR3 bases are TGCGCCAGCAGCCCAGCGGGGGCAGATACGCAGTATTTT.

V is TRBV27 and J is TRBJ2-7; maybe TRBD1 (6 bases). The germline gives CDR1 MNHEY, CDR2 SMNVEV (reference sequence). The V end was cut by 4 bases, the J end by 3 bases, with 10 bases between. The CDR3 is 13 residues long. CDR3 protein: CASSSRGVYEQYF. In nucleotides, the CDR3 is TGTGCCAGCAGTTCCAGGGGAGTCTACGAGCAGTACTTC.

This CDR3 is CASSLEGQGRGNTIYF. The DNA of the CDR3 is TGCGCCAGCAGCTTGGAAGGTCAGGGGAGAGGAAACACCATATATTTT. This chain connects TRBV5-1 to TRBJ1-3; possibly TRBD1 for D (6 bases). Germline V gene sequence: CDR1 SGHRS, CDR2 YFSETQ. With 0 bases removed from V and 4 bases from J, the gap between germline ends came to 14 bases. The CDR3 extends over 16 amino acids.

The chain combines TRBV5-1 with TRBJ2-7, with TRBD1 matching over 11 bases. CDR3 size: 14 residues. CDR1 and CDR2 from the germline V gene are SGHRS and YFSETQ. V was pared by 4 bases and J by 4 bases, with 4 bases of the junction left unmatched. DNA for the CDR3: TGCGCCAGCAGCGCCGGGACAGGGGGATACGAGCAGTACTTC. Its protein product is CASSAGTGGYEQYF.

The chain couples TRBV5-8 to TRBJ1-1, with a weak D call TRBD1 (6 bases). The germline V gene has CDR1 SGHTS and CDR2 YDEGEE. CDR3 length equals 14 residues. Trimming pared 4 bases from V and 5 bases from J, leaving 15 bases between. The CDR3 here is CASSQRNGQTEAFF. In nucleotides, the CDR3 is TGTGCCAGCAGCCAAAGAAACGGACAGACTGAAGCTTTCTTT.

The rearrangement uses TRBV7-2 and TRBJ2-1; the match to TRBD1 covers 9 bases. CDR3 length: 14 residues. Germline assignment: CDR1 SGHTA and CDR2 FQGNSA. With 5 bases clipped from V and 8 bases from J, the junction kept 7 bases outside the gene matches. The CDR3, as DNA: TGTGCCAGCAGCCTGACAGGGGGTATCTATGAGCAGTTCTTC. This gives the protein CASSLTGGIYEQFF. The whole variable domain, filled in from reference TRBV7-2 and TRBJ2-1, reads GAGVSQSPSNKVTEKGKDVELRCDPISGHTALYWYRQSLGQGLEFLIYFQGNSAPDKSGLPSDRFSAERTGGSVSTLTIQRTQQEDSAVYLCASSLTGGIYEQFFGPGTRLTVL.

This sequence joins TRBV28 and TRBJ2-3; the D gene is possibly TRBD2 (6 bases). The ends were cut back, 1 base at V and 1 base at J, with 12 bases in the middle. Per the germline V gene, CDR1 is MDHEN and CDR2 is SYDVKM. The CDR3 length is 16 residues. The CDR3 coding sequence is TGTGCCAGCAGTTTATCAAGACTAGAGGGCACAGATACGCAGTATTTT. Its protein is CASSLSRLEGTDTQYF.

The chain is built from TRBV28 and TRBJ2-7, with 15 nucleotides matching TRBD2. The germline CDR1 and CDR2 sequences are MDHEN and SYDVKM. Trimming cost V 4 bases and J 1 base; bases outside gene matches: 8. The CDR3 extends over 18 amino acids. CDR3 region: CASSSPPGTSGRSYEQYF. In DNA form, the CDR3 reads TGTGCCAGCAGTTCCCCCCCTGGGACTAGCGGGAGGTCCTACGAGCAGTACTTC.

The rearrangement joins TRBV19 to TRBJ2-7; 12 nucleotides agree with TRBD2. The ends lost 4 bases at V and 3 bases at J; junction bases unmatched: 4. The CDR3 has 15 residues. CDR1 and CDR2 (germline): LNHDA, SQIVND (reference sequence). CDR3 loop: CASSTLAGGIYEQYF. In DNA, the CDR3 is TGTGCCAGTAGTACCCTAGCGGGAGGGATCTACGAGCAGTACTTC.

V and J are TRBV18 and TRBJ2-3; no definite D call. V shed 3 bases and J shed 0 bases, with 7 bases lying between them. Germline lookup yields CDR1 KGHSH and CDR2 LQKENI. The CDR3 runs to 14 residues. CDR3 DNA sequence: TGTGCCAGCTCACCGACACTCAGCACAGATACGCAGTATTTT. Translation: CASSPTLSTDTQYF.

The CDR3 nucleotides read TGTGCCAGCAGTACCCCGGGTGACCTGCAGCATTTT. It is translated as CASSTPGDLQHF. This sequence joins TRBV6-5 and TRBJ1-5, with unresolved D. From germline, CDR1 is MNHEY and CDR2 SVGAGI. Trimming pared 5 bases from V and 13 bases from J, leaving 15 bases between. The CDR3 consists of 12 residues.

The chain recombines TRBV7-3 with TRBJ1-1, with a tentative D call TRBD1 (6 bases). The CDR3 sequence is 14 residues long. Germline V gene sequence: CDR1 SGHTA, CDR2 FQGTGA. V lost 6 bases, J lost 1 base, and 12 bases lay in between. CDR3 loop: CASSAGTWNTEAFF. The DNA for the CDR3 is TGTGCCAGCAGTGCCGGGACATGGAACACTGAAGCTTTCTTT.

The CDR3 loop reads CASSRSGQEDEQYF. The CDR3 coding sequence is TGCGCCAGCAGCCGATCGGGACAGGAGGACGAGCAGTACTTC. The rearrangement joins TRBV5-1 to TRBJ2-7, with 8 bases fitting TRBD1. The CDR3 is 14 amino acids. Trimming took 4 bases from V and 5 from J; bases not matched to a gene: 8. Germline loops: CDR1 SGHRS, CDR2 YFSETQ.

This rearrangement joins TRBV10-1 to TRBJ1-2, with D perhaps TRBD1 (5 bases). In germline, CDR1 is WNHNN, CDR2 SYGVQD (reference sequence). This CDR3 spans 14 amino acids. Trimming left V 6 bases short and J 8 bases short, with 19 bases between. The CDR3 loop reads CASRVPGLSLGYTF. The DNA of the CDR3 is TGCGCCAGCAGAGTCCCGGGACTTTCCCTAGGCTACACCTTC.

The chain is built from TRBV9 and TRBJ2-3; D uncertain. The CDR3 length is 13 residues. Trimming cost V 0 bases and J 2 bases, with 4 bases left between them. Germline CDR1 reads SGDLS; CDR2 reads YYNGEE. CDR3 sequence reads: CASSVALTDTQYF. CDR3 nucleotide sequence: TGTGCCAGCAGCGTAGCCCTCACAGATACGCAGTATTTT.

The J gene is TRBJ1-6, the V gene TRBV6-5, with a weak D call TRBD1 (5 bases). Germline V gives CDR1 MNHEY, CDR2 SVGAGI. V lost 7 bases to trimming and J lost 6 bases, with 10 bases between them. The CDR3 covers 13 residues. CDR3 in amino acids: CASKWTSNSPLHF. The CDR3 DNA reads as TGTGCCAGCAAGTGGACATCTAATTCACCCCTCCACTTT.